This T cell receptor beta chain stems from a study of blood T cell repertoires in COVID-19. Profiling relied on immunoSEQ multiplex PCR, and the TCRdb table lists in-frame clones only, not all of them. The sample yields about 82,000 clones, around 88% seen once. Material for sequencing was peripheral blood. The TCR comes from a woman in her sixties or seventies with acute or convalescent COVID-19.

CDR3 sequence: CASSAPGQGSTRYTF. The CDR3 nucleotides are TGTGCCAGCAGCGCCCCGGGACAGGGATCAACGCGGTACACCTTC. The rearrangement uses TRBV6-5 and TRBJ1-2, with 9 bases aligning to TRBD1. Trimming cost V 6 bases and J 11 bases; bases outside gene matches: 16. This CDR3 is built from 15 residues. The germline V gene encodes CDR1 MNHEY and CDR2 SVGAGI.